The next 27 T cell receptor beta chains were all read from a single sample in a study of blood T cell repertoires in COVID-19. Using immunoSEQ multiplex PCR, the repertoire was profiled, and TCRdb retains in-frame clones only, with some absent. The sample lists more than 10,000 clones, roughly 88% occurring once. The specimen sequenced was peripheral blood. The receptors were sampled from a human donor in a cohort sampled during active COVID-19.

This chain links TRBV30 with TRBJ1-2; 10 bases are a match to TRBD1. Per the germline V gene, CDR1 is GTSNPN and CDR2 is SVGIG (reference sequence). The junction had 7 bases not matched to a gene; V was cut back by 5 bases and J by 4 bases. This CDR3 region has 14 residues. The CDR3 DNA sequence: TGTGCCTGGTTGACAGGGGGCGCGGGCTATGGCTACACCTTC. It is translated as CAWLTGGAGYGYTF.

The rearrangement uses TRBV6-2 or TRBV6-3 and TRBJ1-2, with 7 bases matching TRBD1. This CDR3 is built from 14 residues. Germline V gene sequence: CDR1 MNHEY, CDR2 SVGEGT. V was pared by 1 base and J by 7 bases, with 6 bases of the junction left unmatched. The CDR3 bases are TGTGCCAGCAGTTACTTCGACAGGGAATTTGGCTACACCTTC. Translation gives CASSYFDREFGYTF.

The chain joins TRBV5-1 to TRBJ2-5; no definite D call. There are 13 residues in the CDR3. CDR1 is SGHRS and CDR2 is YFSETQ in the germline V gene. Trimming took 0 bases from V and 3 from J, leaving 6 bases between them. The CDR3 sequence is CASSLDSKETQYF. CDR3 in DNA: TGCGCCAGCAGCTTGGACTCTAAAGAGACCCAGTACTTC.

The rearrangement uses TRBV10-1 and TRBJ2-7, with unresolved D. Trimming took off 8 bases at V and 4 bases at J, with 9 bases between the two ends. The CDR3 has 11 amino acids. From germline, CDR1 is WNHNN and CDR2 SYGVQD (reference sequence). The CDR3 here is CASGDGYEQYF. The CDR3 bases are TGCGCCAGCGGCGACGGGTACGAGCAGTACTTC.

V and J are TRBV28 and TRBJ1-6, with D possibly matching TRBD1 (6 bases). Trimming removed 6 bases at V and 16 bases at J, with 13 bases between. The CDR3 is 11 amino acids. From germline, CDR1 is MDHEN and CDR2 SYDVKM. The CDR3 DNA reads TGTGCCAGCAGGAGGACAGTAACACTCCACTTT. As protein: CASRRTVTLHF.

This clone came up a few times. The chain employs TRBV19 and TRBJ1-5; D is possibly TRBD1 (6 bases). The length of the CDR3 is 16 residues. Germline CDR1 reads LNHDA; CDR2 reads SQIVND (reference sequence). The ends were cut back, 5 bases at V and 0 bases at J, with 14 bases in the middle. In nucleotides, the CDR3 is TGTGCCAGTAGTCTATACTCAGGGGATAGCAATCAGCCCCAGCATTTT. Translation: CASSLYSGDSNQPQHF.

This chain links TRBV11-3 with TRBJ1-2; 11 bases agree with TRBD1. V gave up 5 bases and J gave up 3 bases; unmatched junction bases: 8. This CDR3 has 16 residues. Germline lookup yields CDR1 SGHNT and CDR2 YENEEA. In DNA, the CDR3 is TGTGCCAGCAGCCGATACCGGGGACAGGGGGACTATGGCTACACCTTC. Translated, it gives CASSRYRGQGDYGYTF.

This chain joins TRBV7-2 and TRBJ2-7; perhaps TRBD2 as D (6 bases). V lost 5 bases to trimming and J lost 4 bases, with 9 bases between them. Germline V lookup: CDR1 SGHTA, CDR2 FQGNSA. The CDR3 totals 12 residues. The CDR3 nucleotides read TGTGCCAGCAGCACTAGCTTATACGAGCAGTACTTC. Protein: CASSTSLYEQYF.

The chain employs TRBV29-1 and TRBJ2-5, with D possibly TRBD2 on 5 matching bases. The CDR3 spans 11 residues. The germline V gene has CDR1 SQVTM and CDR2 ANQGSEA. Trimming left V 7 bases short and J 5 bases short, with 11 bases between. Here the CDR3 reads CSASPGETQYF. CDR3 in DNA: TGCAGCGCTTCCCCGGGGGAGACCCAGTACTTC.

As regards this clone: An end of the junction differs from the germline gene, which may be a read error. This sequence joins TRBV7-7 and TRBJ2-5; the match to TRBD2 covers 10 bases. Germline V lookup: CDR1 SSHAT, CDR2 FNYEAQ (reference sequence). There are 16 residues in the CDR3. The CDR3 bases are TGTGCTAGCAGCTTAAGCGGGGGGGCCGTCCAAGAGACCCAGTACTTC. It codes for CASSLSGGAVQETQYF.

In DNA, the CDR3 is TGTGCCAGCAGTCGGGACACCACCGGGGAGCTGTTTTTT. This sequence encodes CASSRDTTGELFF. The V and J genes are TRBV2 and TRBJ2-2; D may be TRBD1 (6 bases). This CDR3 is 13 amino acids long. The germline gives CDR1 SNHLY, CDR2 FYNNEI. Trimming removed 5 bases at V and 4 bases at J, with 8 bases between.

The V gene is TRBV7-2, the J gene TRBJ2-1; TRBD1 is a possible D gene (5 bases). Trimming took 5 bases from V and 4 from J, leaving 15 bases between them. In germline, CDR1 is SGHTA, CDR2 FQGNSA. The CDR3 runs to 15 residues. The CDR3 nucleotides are TGTGCCAGCAGCCCGCCAGGGTCTTCGTACAATGAGCAGTTCTTC. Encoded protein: CASSPPGSSYNEQFF. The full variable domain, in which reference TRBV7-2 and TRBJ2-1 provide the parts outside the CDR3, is GAGVSQSPSNKVTEKGKDVELRCDPISGHTALYWYRQSLGQGLEFLIYFQGNSAPDKSGLPSDRFSAERTGGSVSTLTIQRTQQEDSAVYLCASSPPGSSYNEQFFGPGTRLTVL.

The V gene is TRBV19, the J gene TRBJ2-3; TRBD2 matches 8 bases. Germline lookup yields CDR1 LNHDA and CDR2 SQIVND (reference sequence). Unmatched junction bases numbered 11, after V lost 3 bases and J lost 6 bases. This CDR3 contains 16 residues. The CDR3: CASSIPGLAAGDTQYF. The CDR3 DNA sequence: TGTGCCAGTAGTATCCCCGGACTAGCAGCGGGTGATACGCAGTATTTT.

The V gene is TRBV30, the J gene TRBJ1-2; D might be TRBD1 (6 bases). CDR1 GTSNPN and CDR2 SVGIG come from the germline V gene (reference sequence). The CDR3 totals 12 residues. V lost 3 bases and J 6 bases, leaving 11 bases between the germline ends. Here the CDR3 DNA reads TGTGCCTGGAGGGGGGCCGGGCATGGCTACACCTTC. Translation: CAWRGAGHGYTF.

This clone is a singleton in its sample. The CDR3 loop is CASSLAVSGGAFIYEQYF. CDR3 sequence (DNA): TGTGCCAGCAGCTTAGCAGTTAGCGGGGGGGCGTTTATTTACGAGCAGTACTTC. The chain uses TRBV7-2 and TRBJ2-7; 11 positions agree with TRBD2. The V segment lost 0 bases and the J segment 4 bases; nucleotides outside the gene matches: 11. The germline V gene has CDR1 SGHTA and CDR2 FQGNSA. The CDR3 is made up of 18 amino acids. Filled out from reference TRBV7-2 and TRBJ2-7, the complete variable domain reads GAGVSQSPSNKVTEKGKDVELRCDPISGHTALYWYRQSLGQGLEFLIYFQGNSAPDKSGLPSDRFSAERTGGSVSTLTIQRTQQEDSAVYLCASSLAVSGGAFIYEQYFGPGTRLTVT.

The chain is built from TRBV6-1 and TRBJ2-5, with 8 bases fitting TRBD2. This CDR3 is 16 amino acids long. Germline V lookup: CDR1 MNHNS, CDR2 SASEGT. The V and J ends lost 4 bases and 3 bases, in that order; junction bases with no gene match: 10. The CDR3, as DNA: TGTGCCAGCAGTGGGACTAGCACCGCCGTAGAAGAGACCCAGTACTTC. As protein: CASSGTSTAVEETQYF.

CDR3 region: CASSQMRTAVYEQYF. The DNA of the CDR3 is TGCGCCAGCAGCCAAATGAGGACAGCCGTCTACGAGCAGTACTTC. The V and J genes are TRBV4-3 and TRBJ2-7; a weak D match, TRBD1 (6 bases). With 2 bases removed from V and 3 bases from J, the gap between germline ends came to 14 bases. The CDR3 has 15 amino acids. The germline gives CDR1 LGHNA, CDR2 YSLEER.

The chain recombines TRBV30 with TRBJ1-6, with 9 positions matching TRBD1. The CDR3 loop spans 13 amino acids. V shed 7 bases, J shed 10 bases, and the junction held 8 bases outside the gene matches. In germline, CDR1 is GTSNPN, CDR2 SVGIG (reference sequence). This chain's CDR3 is CASKRTGESPLHF. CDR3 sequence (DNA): TGTGCCTCGAAGAGGACAGGGGAGTCACCCCTCCACTTT.

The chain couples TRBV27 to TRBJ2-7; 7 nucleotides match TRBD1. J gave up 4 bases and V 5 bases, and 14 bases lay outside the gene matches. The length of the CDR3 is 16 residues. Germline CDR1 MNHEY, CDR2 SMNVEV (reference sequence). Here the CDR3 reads CASSLNGQVGFYEQYF. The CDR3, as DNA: TGTGCCAGCAGTCTAAACGGACAGGTCGGGTTTTACGAGCAGTACTTC.

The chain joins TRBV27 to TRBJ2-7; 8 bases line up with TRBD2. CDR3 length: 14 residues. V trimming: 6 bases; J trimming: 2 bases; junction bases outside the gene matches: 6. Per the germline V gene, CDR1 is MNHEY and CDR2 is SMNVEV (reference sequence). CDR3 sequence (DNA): TGTGCCAGCAGCTGGGCGGGGGGTACCTACGAGCAGTACTTC. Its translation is CASSWAGGTYEQYF.

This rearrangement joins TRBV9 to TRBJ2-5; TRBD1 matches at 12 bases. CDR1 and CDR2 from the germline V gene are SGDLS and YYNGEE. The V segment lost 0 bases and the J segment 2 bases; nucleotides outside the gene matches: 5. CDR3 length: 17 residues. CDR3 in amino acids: CASSVGGTGGLQETQYF. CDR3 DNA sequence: TGTGCCAGCAGCGTAGGGGGGACAGGGGGCCTACAAGAGACCCAGTACTTC.

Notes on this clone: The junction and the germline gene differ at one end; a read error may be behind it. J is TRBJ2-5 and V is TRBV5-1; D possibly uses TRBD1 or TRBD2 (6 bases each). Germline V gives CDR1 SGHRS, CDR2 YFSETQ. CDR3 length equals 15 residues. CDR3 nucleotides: TGCGCCAGCAGGTTGGGGGGCGCTTGGTTAGAGACCCAGTACTTC. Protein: CASRLGGAWLETQYF.

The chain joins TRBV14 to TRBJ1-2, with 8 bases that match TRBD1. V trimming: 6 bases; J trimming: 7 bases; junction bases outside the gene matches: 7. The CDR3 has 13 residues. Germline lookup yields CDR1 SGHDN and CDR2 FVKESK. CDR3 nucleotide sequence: TGTGCCAGCAGACGACAGGGGCGGGGTGGCTACACCTTC. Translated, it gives CASRRQGRGGYTF.

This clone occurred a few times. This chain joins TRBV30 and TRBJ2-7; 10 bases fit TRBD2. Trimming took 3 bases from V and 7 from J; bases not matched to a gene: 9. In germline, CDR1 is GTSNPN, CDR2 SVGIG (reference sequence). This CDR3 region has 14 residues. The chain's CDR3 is CAWRAKGLAREQYF. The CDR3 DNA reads TGTGCCTGGAGAGCTAAGGGACTAGCGAGGGAGCAGTACTTC.

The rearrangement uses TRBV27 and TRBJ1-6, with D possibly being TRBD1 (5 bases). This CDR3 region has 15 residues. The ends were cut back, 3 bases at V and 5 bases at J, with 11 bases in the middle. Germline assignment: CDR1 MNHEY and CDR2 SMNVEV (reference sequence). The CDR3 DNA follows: TGTGCCAGCAGTTTCCGACAGTTGGATAATTCACCCCTCCACTTT. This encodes CASSFRQLDNSPLHF.

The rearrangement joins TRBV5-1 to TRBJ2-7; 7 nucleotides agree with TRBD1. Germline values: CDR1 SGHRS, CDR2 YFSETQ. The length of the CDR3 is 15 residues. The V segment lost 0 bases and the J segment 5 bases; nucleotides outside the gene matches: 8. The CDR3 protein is CASSLEGTAPDEQYF. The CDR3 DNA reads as TGCGCCAGCAGCTTGGAAGGGACAGCCCCCGACGAGCAGTACTTC. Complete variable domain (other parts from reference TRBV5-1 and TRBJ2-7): KAGVTQTPRYLIKTRGQQVTLSCSPISGHRSVSWYQQTPGQGLQFLFEYFSETQRNKGNFPGRFSGRQFSNSRSEMNVSTLELGDSALYLCASSLEGTAPDEQYFGPGTRLTVT.

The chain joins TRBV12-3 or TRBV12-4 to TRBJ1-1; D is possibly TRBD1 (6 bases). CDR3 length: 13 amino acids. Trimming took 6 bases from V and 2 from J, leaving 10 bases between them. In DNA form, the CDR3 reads TGTGCCAGCAGGCGGACAGACAACACTGAAGCTTTCTTT. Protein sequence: CASRRTDNTEAFF.